These T cell receptor beta chains were read from a single sample in a study of cytomegalovirus exposure and HLA in healthy donors. Measured with immunoSEQ multiplex PCR; TCRdb has only the in-frame clones, and not every one. The table for this sample gives roughly 120,000 clones. Sample: PBMCs. The origin of the receptors is a man in his forties in good health and CMV-seronegative. The CDR3 runs from the conserved cysteine through the conserved F or W. The D gene is left open where the match is weak.

J | D | V | length | DNA | CDR3
TRBJ1-2 | TRBD1 | TRBV6-1 | 15 | TGTGCCAGCAGTCAGACAGGGACCCCCCGATATGGCTACACCTTC | CASSQTGTPRYGYTF
TRBJ1-1 | TRBD1 | TRBV6-4 | 17 | TGTGCCAGCAGTGACTTAGGGGACAGCTCCATGAACACTGAAGCTTTCTTT | CASSDLGDSSMNTEAFF
TRBJ2-2 | - | TRBV2 | 16 | TGTGCCAGCAGGGGGGGGCAGCCTTCGAACACCGGGGAGCTGTTTTTT | CASRGGQPSNTGELFF
TRBJ2-1 | - | TRBV5-4 | 15 | TGTGCCAGCAGCTTGTCACAGGGATCCTACAATGAGCAGTTCTTC | CASSLSQGSYNEQFF
TRBJ2-1 | - | TRBV12-5 | 13 | TGTGCTAGTGGTTTTTCCGCCGACAGGGAGCAGTTCTTC | CASGFSADREQFF
TRBJ1-5 | - | TRBV5-1 | 13 | TGCGCCAGCAGCCGGGATAGCAATCAGCCCCAGCATTTT | CASSRDSNQPQHF
TRBJ2-1 | TRBD2 | TRBV18 | 18 | TGTGCCAGCTCACTTGCTAGGGAAGGACTAGCGGGAGACAATGAGCAGTTCTTC | CASSLAREGLAGDNEQFF
TRBJ1-1 | TRBD1 | TRBV5-4 | 15 | TGTGCCAGCGGAAGACAGGGCATGATGAACACTGAAGCTTTCTTT | CASGRQGMMNTEAFF
TRBJ1-3 | - | TRBV5-1 | 14 | TGCGCCAGCAGCCCGGGGTACTCTGGAAACACCATATATTTT | CASSPGYSGNTIYF
TRBJ2-7 | TRBD1 | TRBV5-1 | 15 | TGCGCCAGCAGCCCCGGGACAGGTTTACCCTACGAGCAGTACTTC | CASSPGTGLPYEQYF
TRBJ2-2 | TRBD2 | TRBV28 | 15 | TGTGCCAGCAGTCGGGACTATGCCGGATCCGGGGAGCTGTTTTTT | CASSRDYAGSGELFF
TRBJ1-1 | - | TRBV6-5 | 13 | TGTGCCAGCAGTACGCGGGAGAACACTGAAGCTTTCTTT | CASSTRENTEAFF
TRBJ1-2 | TRBD1 | TRBV5-4 | 15 | TGTGCCAGCAGCTTAATCCCGGGACAGATCTATGGCTACACCTTC | CASSLIPGQIYGYTF
TRBJ1-3 | - | TRBV20-1 | 11 | TGCAGTTCTACGTATGGAAACACCATATATTTT | CSSTYGNTIYF
TRBJ2-1 | TRBD2 | TRBV30 | 15 | TGTGCCTGGAGTCGGGGACTAGCAGCTAACAATGAGCAGTTCTTC | CAWSRGLAANNEQFF
TRBJ2-7 | TRBD2 | TRBV7-8 | 13 | TGTGCCAGCAGCTTCGGGAGCGGGGACGAGCAGTACTTC | CASSFGSGDEQYF
TRBJ2-7 | TRBD1 | TRBV6-4 | 13 | TGTGCCAGCAGCGACAGGGAGTCCTACGAGCAGTACTTC | CASSDRESYEQYF
TRBJ2-1 | TRBD2 | TRBV7-9 | 14 | TGTGCCAGCAGCTTAGAGCGGGAGTACAATGAGCAGTTCTTC | CASSLEREYNEQFF
TRBJ2-3 | TRBD2 | TRBV4-2 | 17 | TGTGCCAGCAGCCAAGGGACTAGCGGGAGTTCCACAGATACGCAGTATTTT | CASSQGTSGSSTDTQYF
TRBJ2-3 | - | TRBV28 | 15 | TGTGCCAGCAGTTCTGACAGTCTGGGCACAGATACGCAGTATTTT | CASSSDSLGTDTQYF
TRBJ2-7 | - | TRBV5-1 | 15 | TGCGCCAGCAGCCGGCTGGGGACTGGGGATTACGAGCAGTACTTC | CASSRLGTGDYEQYF
TRBJ2-3 | TRBD2 | TRBV10-3 | 14 | TGTGCCATCAGTGATCGGGGGGGCACAGATACGCAGTATTTT | CAISDRGGTDTQYF
TRBJ2-3 | TRBD2 | TRBV7-2 | 15 | TGTGCCAGCAGTCCTGGACTAGCGGGTACTTATACGCAGTATTTT | CASSPGLAGTYTQYF
TRBJ2-1 | TRBD2 | TRBV7-3 | 14 | TGTGCCAGCAGCTTAGCTAGCGGACGGGATGAGCAGTTCTTC | CASSLASGRDEQFF
TRBJ2-5 | - | TRBV5-1 | 16 | TGCGCCAGCAGCTCGAATCCAGGGGACCCACAAGAGACCCAGTACTTC | CASSSNPGDPQETQYF
TRBJ2-7 | TRBD2 | TRBV28 | 15 | TGTGCCAGCAGCCAACAACTAGCGGGAGATTACGAGCAGTACTTC | CASSQQLAGDYEQYF
TRBJ2-3 | TRBD2 | TRBV6-5 | 16 | TGTGCCAGCAGTTACGGGGTGAGCGGGACCCGAGATACGCAGTATTTT | CASSYGVSGTRDTQYF
TRBJ1-3 | TRBD1 | TRBV4-1 | 16 | TGCGCCAGCAGTCAAGGGGACAGAGCTTCTGGAAACACCATATATTTT | CASSQGDRASGNTIYF
TRBJ2-5 | - | TRBV7-9 | 14 | TGTGCCAGCAGCCGGGTGGAGGGTTCCGGGACCCAGTACTTC | CASSRVEGSGTQYF
TRBJ1-4 | - | TRBV5-4 | 15 | TGTGCCAGCAGCTTGGCGGCAGGGCCTAATGAAAAACTGTTTTTT | CASSLAAGPNEKLFF
TRBJ2-5 | TRBD1 | TRBV7-9 | 14 | TGTGCCAGCAGCTATCGACAGGACAGGGAGACCCAGTACTTC | CASSYRQDRETQYF
TRBJ1-2 | TRBD1 | TRBV10-3 | 14 | TGTGCCATCAGTCCGGGACAGGTTAACTATGGCTACACCTTC | CAISPGQVNYGYTF
TRBJ1-5 | - | TRBV18 | 15 | TGTGCCAGCTCACCACTGGGACAAAGCAATCAGCCCCAGCATTTT | CASSPLGQSNQPQHF
TRBJ1-1 | - | TRBV5-1 | 13 | TGCGCCAGCAGCTTGGAACGGGGCACTGAAGCTTTCTTT | CASSLERGTEAFF
TRBJ1-2 | - | TRBV30 | 14 | TGTGCCTGGAGTGTACTAGGGGGTGTGAGGGGCTACACCTTC | CAWSVLGGVRGYTF
TRBJ2-7 | TRBD2 | TRBV6-1 | 14 | TGTGCCAGTACCCCACCGGGACTAGGATACGAGCAGTACTTC | CASTPPGLGYEQYF
TRBJ2-4 | TRBD2 | TRBV28 | 16 | TGTGCCAGCAGTGTGACTAGCGGGGGTGCCAAAAACATTCAGTACTTC | CASSVTSGGAKNIQYF
TRBJ2-5 | - | TRBV11-3 | 16 | TGTGCCAGCAGCTCCTGGGACCAGGGGGGAAAAGAGACCCAGTACTTC | CASSSWDQGGKETQYF
TRBJ1-2 | TRBD1 | TRBV19 | 13 | TGTGCCAGTCGGGACAGGGGTGGCTATGGCTACACCTTC | CASRDRGGYGYTF
TRBJ2-1 | TRBD2 | TRBV7-6 | 14 | TGTGCCAGCAGCGCCCCGACTAGCGACAATGAGCAGTTCTTC | CASSAPTSDNEQFF
TRBJ2-1 | - | TRBV11-2 | 11 | TGTGCCAGCACCGCCTACAATGAGCAGTTCTTC | CASTAYNEQFF
TRBJ1-2 | - | TRBV30 | 14 | TGTGCCTGGAGAAAGACAGCTACTAACTATGGCTACACCTTC | CAWRKTATNYGYTF
TRBJ2-7 | TRBD2 | TRBV11-3 | 15 | TGTGCCAGCAGCTTAGCCGCTGGGGGGGCCTACGAGCAGTACTTC | CASSLAAGGAYEQYF
TRBJ2-1 | - | TRBV10-3 | 16 | TGTGCCATCTCAAATCCGGAGGCGGGTTCTTACAATGAGCAGTTCTTC | CAISNPEAGSYNEQFF
TRBJ1-5 | - | TRBV9 | 15 | TGTGCCAGCAGCGTAGCGGGGGAAACACCTCAGCCCCAGCATTTT | CASSVAGETPQPQHF
TRBJ1-2 | TRBD1 | TRBV7-9 | 14 | TGTGCCAGCAGCCCCGCAGGGGGCAACTATGGCTACACCTTC | CASSPAGGNYGYTF
TRBJ2-3 | - | TRBV5-1 | 19 | TGCGCCAGCAGCAACCGCCCACGGGGTCAGGCCTCTAGCACAGATACGCAGTATTTT | CASSNRPRGQASSTDTQYF
TRBJ2-7 | - | TRBV30 | 11 | TGTGCCTGGAGCGTTGGAGGCGAGCAGTACTTC | CAWSVGGEQYF
TRBJ2-1 | TRBD1 | TRBV7-7 | 14 | TGTGCTAGCAGCCCAGGGGGCTCGCTGAACGAGCAGTTCTTC | CASSPGGSLNEQFF
TRBJ1-4 | - | TRBV20-1 | 11 | TGCAGTGCCCTCCACGAGGGAGAACGGTTTTTT | CSALHEGERFF
TRBJ2-7 | - | TRBV27 | 13 | TGTGCCAGCAGTTTTGGAGATACCTACGAGCAGTACTTC | CASSFGDTYEQYF